One sample yielded the 31 T cell receptor beta chains listed below, sequenced in a study of T-cell memory formation after mild COVID-19. TCRdb itself ran the 5' RACE reads through MiXCR, one entry per CDR3 protein. The sample records around 80,000 distinct CDR3 sequences, 9.5% to 15% being singletons. The sequenced sample was PBMCs or a T cell subset sorted from them (not recorded which). Receptors originate from a man between 18 and 35 years old who had mild COVID-19 (a few samples of this study predate the infection). Cell type and time point are not known.

This clonotype was seen more than once but under ten times. The chain has TRBV4-3 and TRBJ1-2, with no clear D. Per the germline V gene, CDR1 is LGHNA and CDR2 is YSLEER. This CDR3 region has 14 residues. V lost 5 bases to trimming and J lost 3 bases, with 13 bases between them. CDR3 in DNA: TGCGCCAGCAGCGAGTCGAGAGCTGACTATGGCTACACCTTC. Translation: CASSESRADYGYTF.

This clonotype has more than one count but fewer than ten. The J gene is TRBJ2-5, the V gene TRBV12-3 or TRBV12-4, with TRBD2 as a possible D gene (7 bases). This CDR3 is 16 amino acids long. Trimming removed 3 bases at V and 4 bases at J, with 18 bases between. The CDR3, as DNA: TGTGCCAGCAGTTTCGGGGGGCTTCTGAGGGGAGAGACCCAGTACTTC. It specifies CASSFGGLLRGETQYF.

J is TRBJ1-1 and V is TRBV20-1; unclear D gene. The V and J ends lost 5 bases and 0 bases respectively, with 4 bases between them. Per the germline V gene, CDR1 is DFQATT and CDR2 is SNEGSKA (reference sequence). This CDR3 comprises 11 residues. The CDR3 bases are TGCAGTGCTTATTTGAACACTGAAGCTTTCTTT. This encodes CSAYLNTEAFF.

The sample holds a few counts of this clonotype. The chain is built from TRBV7-6 and TRBJ1-6; D not certain. V lost 5 bases, J lost 4 bases, and 12 bases lay in between. This CDR3 spans 15 amino acids. Germline V gene lookup returns CDR1 SGHVS and CDR2 FNYEAQ. This chain's CDR3 is CASSPRTDYNSPLHF. The CDR3 DNA reads TGTGCCAGCAGCCCCCGGACCGATTATAATTCACCCCTCCACTTT. Based on the CDR3 plus reference TRBV7-6 and TRBJ1-6, the full variable domain is GAGVSQSPRYKVTKRGQDVALRCDPISGHVSLYWYRQALGQGPEFLTYFNYEAQQDKSGLPNDRFSAERPEGSISTLTIQRTEQRDSAMYRCASSPRTDYNSPLHFGNGTRLTVT.

This clonotype occurred a few times. The chain has TRBV12-3 or TRBV12-4 and TRBJ2-2, with D possibly TRBD1 on 7 matching bases. V was cut by 3 bases and J by 7 bases, with 15 bases left in between. The CDR3 extends over 15 amino acids. The CDR3 nucleotides are TGTGCCAGCAGTTTCACTGGAGGGGGCAGCGGGGAGCTGTTTTTT. Translating it yields CASSFTGGGSGELFF.

The chain combines TRBV7-9 with TRBJ1-3; the D is unclear. Germline CDR1 reads SEHNR; CDR2 reads FQNEAQ (reference sequence). There are 19 residues in the CDR3. The V end lost 2 bases, the J end lost 3 bases, and 23 bases lay between the germline ends. The CDR3 region is CASSLSGLERQLLGNTIYF. CDR3 in DNA: TGTGCCAGCAGCTTAAGCGGTCTGGAGCGGCAGCTTCTTGGAAACACCATATATTTT.

This clonotype rates as large. The chain employs TRBV12-3 or TRBV12-4 and TRBJ1-5, with 11 bases lining up with TRBD1. CDR3 length equals 16 residues. After removal of 5 bases from V and 3 bases from J, the junction contained 6 bases not matched to a gene. CDR3: CASSQGQGVLNQPQHF. The CDR3 nucleotides are TGTGCCAGCAGTCAGGGACAGGGGGTCCTCAATCAGCCCCAGCATTTT.

This clonotype showed up just a few times. The chain recombines TRBV6-5 with TRBJ1-5, with D unclear. Deletions cut 0 bases from V and 4 bases from J, with 10 bases between. This CDR3 spans 15 amino acids. CDR1 is MNHEY, CDR2 SVGAGI, per germline. CDR3 protein: CASSYSARPNQPQHF. As DNA, the CDR3 is TGTGCCAGCAGTTACTCGGCCAGACCAAATCAGCCCCAGCATTTT.

This clonotype was observed at least ten times. The chain recombines TRBV5-1 with TRBJ1-1; 7 bases fit TRBD1. J gave up 3 bases and V 5 bases, and 13 bases lay outside the gene matches. Germline CDR1 and CDR2: SGHRS and YFSETQ. There are 16 residues in the CDR3. CDR3 sequence: CASRGAGTERDTEAFF. The CDR3 coding sequence is TGCGCCAGCAGAGGTGCCGGGACAGAAAGAGACACTGAAGCTTTCTTT.

This clonotype has ten or more counts. V and J are TRBV7-6 and TRBJ2-7, with 7 nucleotides matching TRBD1. The CDR3 has 13 amino acids. Germline CDR1 and CDR2: SGHVS and FNYEAQ. V dropped 5 bases and J dropped 7; count of bases not matched to a gene: 8. The CDR3 spells CASSLTGMGEQYF. The DNA of the CDR3 is TGTGCCAGCAGCCTGACAGGGATGGGAGAGCAGTACTTC.

The rearrangement uses TRBV5-1 and TRBJ2-3; the D gene is possibly TRBD2 (5 bases). From germline, CDR1 is SGHRS and CDR2 YFSETQ. This CDR3 comprises 14 residues. V shed 3 bases and J shed 5 bases, with 13 bases lying between them. CDR3 protein: CASSSGRGKDTQYF. The CDR3 nucleotides are TGCGCCAGCAGCTCCGGACGGGGAAAAGATACGCAGTATTTT.

The genes are TRBV20-1 and TRBJ2-6, with D perhaps TRBD2 (6 bases). CDR3 length: 12 residues. Germline CDR1 reads DFQATT; CDR2 reads SNEGSKA (reference sequence). As DNA, the CDR3 is TGCAGAGGAGGGGCTGGGGCCAACGTCCTGACTTTC. Encoded protein: CRGGAGANVLTF.

A few counts support this clonotype. The chain combines TRBV15 with TRBJ2-7; D call uncertain. The length of the CDR3 is 12 residues. Trimming stripped 0 bases from V and 4 bases from J, with 4 bases between. Germline V gene data show CDR1 as LNHNV and CDR2 as YYDKDF (reference sequence). CDR3 protein: CATSRDSYEQYV. CDR3 nucleotides: TGTGCCACCAGCAGAGATTCGTACGAGCAGTACGTC.

This chain links TRBV7-9 with TRBJ2-3; TRBD2 agrees at 9 bases. The CDR3 spans 15 residues. Looked up from germline, CDR1 is SEHNR and CDR2 is FQNEAQ (reference sequence). Losses at the gene ends were 5 bases for V and 6 bases for J; bases not matched to a gene: 9. The CDR3 loop reads CASSPSRGGGDTQYF. The CDR3 region has the DNA TGTGCCAGCAGCCCGTCGCGGGGGGGTGGGGATACGCAGTATTTT. Looking up the rest from reference TRBV7-9 and TRBJ2-3 gives the full variable domain: DTGVSQNPRHKITKRGQNVTFRCDPISEHNRLYWYRQTLGQGPEFLTYFQNEAQLEKSRLLSDRFSAERPKGSFSTLEIQRTEQGDSAMYLCASSPSRGGGDTQYFGPGTRLTVL.

The rearrangement uses TRBV4-2 and TRBJ2-1; D perhaps matches TRBD1 (6 bases). The CDR3 extends over 19 amino acids. Germline CDR1 is LGHNA and CDR2 is YNFKEQ. V was cut by 0 bases and J by 3 bases, with 21 bases left in between. This CDR3 reads CASSQEALTGDRIYNEQFF. CDR3 DNA: TGTGCCAGCAGCCAAGAGGCTCTGACCGGTGACAGGATCTACAATGAGCAGTTCTTC.

This clonotype has more than one count but fewer than ten. CDR3 in amino acids: CASSSAGLTDTQYF. As DNA, the CDR3 is TGTGCCAGCAGCTCTGCGGGGCTCACAGATACGCAGTATTTT. The V and J genes are TRBV27 and TRBJ2-3; D perhaps matches TRBD2 (6 bases). Germline CDR1 MNHEY, CDR2 SMNVEV (reference sequence). V lost 6 bases and J lost 2, with 12 bases in between. The CDR3 covers 14 residues.

This clonotype occurred a few times. CDR3: CASSYSQRGNTEAFF. The CDR3 bases are TGTGCCAGCAGTTATTCCCAGCGGGGGAACACTGAAGCTTTCTTT. The chain links TRBV6-5 to TRBJ1-1; D is unresolved. V dropped 3 bases and J dropped 1 base, with 12 bases sitting between them. This CDR3 is 15 amino acids long. Per germline, CDR1 MNHEY and CDR2 SVGAGI.

The rearrangement uses TRBV10-1 and TRBJ1-1; D uncertain. The CDR3 runs to 15 residues. The germline V gene encodes CDR1 WNHNN and CDR2 SYGVQD (reference sequence). The V gene lost 3 bases and the J gene lost 0 bases, with 11 bases spanning the gap. CDR3: CASSDGRNMNTEAFF. Here the CDR3 DNA reads TGCGCCAGCAGTGACGGACGGAATATGAACACTGAAGCTTTCTTT.

The table lists this clonotype with a few counts. V and J are TRBV4-1 and TRBJ2-1; D is possibly TRBD1 (5 bases). The V end was cut by 1 base, the J end by 5 bases, with 9 bases between. The CDR3 runs to 14 residues. Per the germline V gene, CDR1 is MGHRA and CDR2 is YSYEKL. CDR3 bases: TGCGCCAGCAGCCAAGTAGACAGTAACAATGAGCAGTTCTTC. It codes for CASSQVDSNNEQFF.

This rearrangement joins TRBV24-1 to TRBJ1-5; tentatively, D is TRBD1 (5 bases). V lost 9 bases to trimming and J lost 3 bases, with 14 bases between them. The CDR3 length is 14 residues. Per germline, CDR1 KGHDR and CDR2 SFDVKD. The CDR3 sequence: CATGGDGSNQPQHF. DNA of the CDR3: TGTGCCACCGGCGGGGACGGTTCCAATCAGCCCCAGCATTTT.

The sample holds a few counts of this clonotype. The V and J genes are TRBV7-2 and TRBJ2-7; TRBD2 matches at 10 bases. The CDR3 totals 15 residues. Germline V gene data show CDR1 as SGHTA and CDR2 as FQGNSA. Germline trimming cut 3 bases from V and 7 bases from J; bases unmatched to any gene: 9. The CDR3 loop reads CASSFSGGDFGEQYV. The CDR3 coding sequence is TGTGCCAGCAGCTTCAGCGGGGGGGATTTCGGGGAGCAGTACGTC.

This clonotype was seen a few times. The V call is TRBV7-2, the J call TRBJ2-3; D may be TRBD1 or TRBD2 (5 bases each). V was trimmed by 7 bases and J by 4 bases, leaving 21 bases between them. This CDR3 is 16 amino acids long. The germline gives CDR1 SGHTA, CDR2 FQGNSA. The DNA for the CDR3 is TGTGCCAGCACGCTTGGACTGAACCGGGGCCCAGATACGCAGTATTTT. This encodes CASTLGLNRGPDTQYF.

The V call is TRBV7-9, the J call TRBJ2-1; D ambiguous. Germline loops: CDR1 SEHNR, CDR2 FQNEAQ (reference sequence). V dropped 3 bases and J dropped 9 bases, with 12 bases sitting between them. CDR3 length: 13 amino acids. The CDR3 DNA follows: TGTGCCAGCAGCTTTCCTTTGTTGGGTGAGCAGTTCTTC. It codes for CASSFPLLGEQFF.

This clonotype was counted between two and nine times. J is TRBJ2-6 and V is TRBV27; tentative D call: TRBD2 (5 bases). Germline V gives CDR1 MNHEY, CDR2 SMNVEV (reference sequence). The ends were cut back, 2 bases at V and 4 bases at J, with 9 bases in the middle. This CDR3 spans 15 amino acids. The CDR3 is CASSLRGRGANVLTF. For the CDR3, the DNA is TGTGCCAGCAGTTTACGGGGTCGAGGGGCCAACGTCCTGACTTTC.

This clonotype was seen repeatedly, ten times or more. The chain links TRBV7-9 to TRBJ2-3; D call uncertain. This CDR3 comprises 12 residues. Germline V lookup: CDR1 SEHNR, CDR2 FQNEAQ (reference sequence). The V gene lost 5 bases and the J gene lost 6 bases, with 9 bases spanning the gap. CDR3 residues: CASSTGVDTQYF. CDR3 sequence (DNA): TGTGCCAGCAGCACCGGAGTGGATACGCAGTATTTT. Using reference TRBV7-9 and TRBJ2-3 for the parts outside the CDR3, the full variable domain is DTGVSQNPRHKITKRGQNVTFRCDPISEHNRLYWYRQTLGQGPEFLTYFQNEAQLEKSRLLSDRFSAERPKGSFSTLEIQRTEQGDSAMYLCASSTGVDTQYFGPGTRLTVL.

This clonotype was observed many times. The chain uses TRBV7-2 and TRBJ2-1, with D hard to call. Germline values: CDR1 SGHTA, CDR2 FQGNSA. V lost 1 base to trimming and J lost 9 bases, with 4 bases between them. The CDR3 has 11 amino acids. This CDR3 reads CASSLGSEQFF. The CDR3 region has the DNA TGTGCCAGCAGCTTAGGTAGTGAGCAGTTCTTC.

This clonotype is a singleton in its sample. The V and J genes are TRBV6-5 and TRBJ1-2; 10 bases fit TRBD1. The CDR3 runs to 15 residues. Germline V gene lookup returns CDR1 MNHEY and CDR2 SVGAGI. The ends lost 2 bases at V and 4 bases at J; junction bases unmatched: 4. The CDR3 reads CASSYRGQGTYGYTF. Written as DNA, the CDR3 is TGTGCCAGCAGTTACAGGGGACAGGGGACCTATGGCTACACCTTC.

This clonotype was observed a few times. The V gene is TRBV4-1, the J gene TRBJ1-4, with D uncertain. This CDR3 has 14 residues. V was clipped by 4 bases and J by 4 bases, with 10 bases between them. CDR1 and CDR2 from the germline V gene are MGHRA and YSYEKL. The CDR3 region has the DNA TGCGCCAGCAGCCCGACTAGTGGTAATGAAAAACTGTTTTTT. Residues: CASSPTSGNEKLFF.

This clonotype was observed many times. V and J are TRBV6-5 and TRBJ2-2, with 8 bases identical to TRBD1. J gave up 7 bases and V 2 bases, and 9 bases lay outside the gene matches. Germline V gene data show CDR1 as MNHEY and CDR2 as SVGAGI. This CDR3 has 16 amino acids. Written as DNA, the CDR3 is TGTGCCAGCAGTTACACAGCAGGGGGCGGGGACGGGGAGCTGTTTTTT. Translating gives CASSYTAGGGDGELFF.

This clonotype was counted between two and nine times. The chain recombines TRBV7-9 with TRBJ2-1; D ambiguous. V lost 1 base and J lost 8, with 6 bases in between. The CDR3 spans 12 residues. The V gene's germline CDR1 is SEHNR and CDR2 FQNEAQ (reference sequence). CDR3 coding DNA: TGTGCCAGCAGCTTAGTCGCGGATGAGCAGTTCTTC. Its protein is CASSLVADEQFF.

A few counts support this clonotype. The chain carries TRBV19 and TRBJ2-2; D tentatively fits TRBD1 or TRBD2 (5 bases each). CDR3 length: 16 residues. Germline V CDR1 and CDR2: LNHDA, SQIVND (reference sequence). Trimming removed 5 bases from V and 5 bases from J, with 18 bases in between. CDR3 nucleotides: TGTGCCAGTAGTGGGGGAGTTCAGGTTACGACCGGGGAGCTGTTTTTT. Translating gives CASSGGVQVTTGELFF.